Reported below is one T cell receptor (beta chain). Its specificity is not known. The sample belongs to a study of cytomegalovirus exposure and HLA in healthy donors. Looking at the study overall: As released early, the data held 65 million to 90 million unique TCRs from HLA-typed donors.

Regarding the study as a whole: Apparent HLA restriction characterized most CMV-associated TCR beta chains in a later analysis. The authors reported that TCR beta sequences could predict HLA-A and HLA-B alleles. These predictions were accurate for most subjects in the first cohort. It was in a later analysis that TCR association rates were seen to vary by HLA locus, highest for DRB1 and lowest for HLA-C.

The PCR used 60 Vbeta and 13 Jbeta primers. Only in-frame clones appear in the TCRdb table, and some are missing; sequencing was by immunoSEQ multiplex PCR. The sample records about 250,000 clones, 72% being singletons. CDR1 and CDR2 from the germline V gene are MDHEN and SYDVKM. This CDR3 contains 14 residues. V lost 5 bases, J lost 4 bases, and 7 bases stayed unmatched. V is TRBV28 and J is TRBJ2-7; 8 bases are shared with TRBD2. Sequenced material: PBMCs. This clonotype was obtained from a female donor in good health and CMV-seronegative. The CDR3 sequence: CASSHGLAGYEQYF. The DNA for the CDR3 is TGTGCCAGCAGTCACGGACTAGCAGGTTACGAGCAGTACTTC.